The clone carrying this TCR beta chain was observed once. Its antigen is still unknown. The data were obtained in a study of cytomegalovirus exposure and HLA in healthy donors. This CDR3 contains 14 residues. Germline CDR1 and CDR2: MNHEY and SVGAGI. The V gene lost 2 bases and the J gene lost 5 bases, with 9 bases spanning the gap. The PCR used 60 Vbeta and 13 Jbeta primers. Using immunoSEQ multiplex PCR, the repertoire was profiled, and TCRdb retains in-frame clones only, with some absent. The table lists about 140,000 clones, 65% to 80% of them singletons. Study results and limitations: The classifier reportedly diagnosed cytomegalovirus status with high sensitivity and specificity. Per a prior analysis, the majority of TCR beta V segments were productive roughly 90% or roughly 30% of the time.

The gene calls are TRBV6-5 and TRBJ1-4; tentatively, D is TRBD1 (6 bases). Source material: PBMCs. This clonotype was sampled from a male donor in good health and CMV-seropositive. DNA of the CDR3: TGTGCCAGCAGTTACAGTGGGACAAATGAAAAACTGTTTTTT. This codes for CASSYSGTNEKLFF.